Listed below are T cell receptor beta chains from one sample, sequenced in a study of T cell responses to AZD1222 COVID-19 vaccine. Repertoires were generated with immunoSEQ multiplex PCR, while TCRdb's copy carries only in-frame clones and drops some. Of more than 120,000 clones listed, just over 85% are singletons. The sample in question was peripheral blood, obtained 28 days after the second AZD1222 dose. The receptors shown here come from an adult who received the AZD1222 COVID-19 vaccine. Each CDR3 is given with its conserved first and last residue. The D gene is left open where the match is weak. Size is stated for part of the rows, as once, few or many counts, or as a class when the clone is expanded.

d_call: TRBD2
v_call: TRBV4-2
j_call: TRBJ2-1
clone_size: .
cdr3_nt: TGTGCCAGCAGCCACTCCGGGACTAGCGATTACAATGAGCAGTTCTTC
cdr3_aa: CASSHSGTSDYNEQFF

d_call: TRBD2
v_call: TRBV10-1
j_call: TRBJ2-2
clone_size: .
cdr3_nt: TGCGCCAGCAGCCCCACTAGCGACACCGGGGAGCTGTTTTTT
cdr3_aa: CASSPTSDTGELFF

d_call: .
v_call: TRBV11-2
j_call: TRBJ2-5
clone_size: .
cdr3_nt: TGTGCCAGCAGCTTAGGGGTAGAGACCCAGTACTTC
cdr3_aa: CASSLGVETQYF

d_call: TRBD1
v_call: TRBV28
j_call: TRBJ1-1
clone_size: once
cdr3_nt: TGTGCCAGCAGTTTACGGGGACAGGCGTACACTGAAGCTTTCTTT
cdr3_aa: CASSLRGQAYTEAFF

d_call: TRBD1
v_call: TRBV5-1
j_call: TRBJ2-7
clone_size: .
cdr3_nt: TGCGCCAGCAGCCCTACAGGGGCCTACGAGCAGTACTTC
cdr3_aa: CASSPTGAYEQYF

d_call: .
v_call: TRBV5-1
j_call: TRBJ1-6
clone_size: .
cdr3_nt: TGCGCCAGCAGCTTGGGGACAGTCCATAATTCACCCCTCCACTTT
cdr3_aa: CASSLGTVHNSPLHF

d_call: .
v_call: TRBV9
j_call: TRBJ1-5
clone_size: .
cdr3_nt: TGTGCCAGCAGCGTAGGAGGAGGGGCTGGGCAGCCCCAGCATTTT
cdr3_aa: CASSVGGGAGQPQHF

d_call: .
v_call: TRBV5-1
j_call: TRBJ1-1
clone_size: .
cdr3_nt: TGCGCCAGCAGCTTGGAGGCCATGGGCACTGAAGCTTTCTTT
cdr3_aa: CASSLEAMGTEAFF

d_call: .
v_call: TRBV7-8
j_call: TRBJ1-1
clone_size: .
cdr3_nt: TGTGCCAGCAGCTTAGAGGTTGCGAGGGCATACCTTTCTGAAGCTTTCTTT
cdr3_aa: CASSLEVARAYLSEAFF

d_call: .
v_call: TRBV7-6
j_call: TRBJ1-4
clone_size: .
cdr3_nt: TGTGCCAGCAGTAGGAGGGAGAGCGGTGAAAAACTGTTTTTT
cdr3_aa: CASSRRESGEKLFF

d_call: TRBD1
v_call: TRBV4-2
j_call: TRBJ2-7
clone_size: .
cdr3_nt: TGTGCCAGCAGCCAAGGGGAATGGACAGGGGGCTTCTACGAGCAGTACTTC
cdr3_aa: CASSQGEWTGGFYEQYF

d_call: .
v_call: TRBV18
j_call: TRBJ1-1
clone_size: .
cdr3_nt: TGTGCCAGCTCACCACGACCATGGCAGGGCTATTCGGGCACTGAAGCTTTCTTT
cdr3_aa: CASSPRPWQGYSGTEAFF

d_call: .
v_call: TRBV18
j_call: TRBJ2-1
clone_size: .
cdr3_nt: TGTGCCAGCTCACTCGGCCCTCACCCCCCCAATGAGCAGTTCTTC
cdr3_aa: CASSLGPHPPNEQFF

d_call: TRBD1
v_call: TRBV30
j_call: TRBJ2-7
clone_size: .
cdr3_nt: TGTGCCTGGAGTGTACAGGGGGCCTACGAGCAGTACTTC
cdr3_aa: CAWSVQGAYEQYF

d_call: TRBD1
v_call: TRBV3-1/TRBV3-2
j_call: TRBJ1-1
clone_size: once
cdr3_nt: TGTGCCAGCAGGGAAACAGGGGGCGGCACTGAAGCTTTCTTT
cdr3_aa: CASRETGGGTEAFF

d_call: .
v_call: TRBV29-1
j_call: TRBJ2-7
clone_size: .
cdr3_nt: TGCAGCGTTGAAGGAGGCAGGTTTACCTACGAGCAGTACTTC
cdr3_aa: CSVEGGRFTYEQYF

d_call: .
v_call: TRBV11-2
j_call: TRBJ1-4
clone_size: few
cdr3_nt: TGTGCCAGCAGCCGGCGGCGCTTTGCTAATGAAAAACTGTTTTTT
cdr3_aa: CASSRRRFANEKLFF

d_call: .
v_call: TRBV6-1
j_call: TRBJ2-1
clone_size: .
cdr3_nt: TGTGCCAGCAGTGAAGCGGGAAATGAGCAGTTCTTC
cdr3_aa: CASSEAGNEQFF

d_call: .
v_call: TRBV10-2
j_call: TRBJ2-2
clone_size: .
cdr3_nt: TGCGCCACGCGGGGAGACACCGGGGAGCTGTTTTTT
cdr3_aa: CATRGDTGELFF

d_call: .
v_call: TRBV19
j_call: TRBJ1-5
clone_size: once
cdr3_nt: TGTGCCAGTAGTATATCAGAGATAAGTCAGCCCCAGCATTTT
cdr3_aa: CASSISEISQPQHF

d_call: TRBD1
v_call: TRBV6-4
j_call: TRBJ1-2
clone_size: .
cdr3_nt: TGTGCCAGCAGTTTGGGACAGGGAAACTATGGCTACACCTTC
cdr3_aa: CASSLGQGNYGYTF

d_call: TRBD2
v_call: TRBV5-4
j_call: TRBJ2-2
clone_size: .
cdr3_nt: TGTGCCAGCAGCTTCGGCGGGGGGAATACCGGGGAGCTGTTTTTT
cdr3_aa: CASSFGGGNTGELFF

d_call: TRBD1
v_call: TRBV10-2
j_call: TRBJ1-1
clone_size: .
cdr3_nt: TGCGCCAGCAAGGAAACAGGGGCTTACGCTGAAGCTTTCTTT
cdr3_aa: CASKETGAYAEAFF

d_call: TRBD1
v_call: TRBV13
j_call: TRBJ2-7
clone_size: .
cdr3_nt: TGTGCCAGCAGCTTAGGGGGGACAGGACCCGCCTACGAGCAGTACTTC
cdr3_aa: CASSLGGTGPAYEQYF

d_call: .
v_call: TRBV5-6
j_call: TRBJ1-2
clone_size: .
cdr3_nt: TGTGCCAGCAGCCTGGTGGGGTTAGAGGGGCAGTATGGCTACACCTTC
cdr3_aa: CASSLVGLEGQYGYTF

d_call: .
v_call: TRBV7-9
j_call: TRBJ1-4
clone_size: few
cdr3_nt: TGTGCCAGCAGCCCTGGGACACATTTTAATGAAAAACTGTTTTTT
cdr3_aa: CASSPGTHFNEKLFF

d_call: .
v_call: TRBV2
j_call: TRBJ1-2
clone_size: .
cdr3_nt: TGTGCCAGCAGTGCAAGAGAGGGTGGCTACACCTTC
cdr3_aa: CASSAREGGYTF

d_call: .
v_call: TRBV28
j_call: TRBJ1-5
clone_size: .
cdr3_nt: TGTGCCAGCCAGGTTCTTCGGGGCTCTAATCAGCCCCAGCATTTT
cdr3_aa: CASQVLRGSNQPQHF

d_call: .
v_call: TRBV27
j_call: TRBJ2-1
clone_size: .
cdr3_nt: TGTGCCAGCAGTCCGGCCGGACAGAAGCAGTTCTTC
cdr3_aa: CASSPAGQKQFF

d_call: .
v_call: TRBV27
j_call: TRBJ1-4
clone_size: .
cdr3_nt: TGTGCCAGCAGTCCCATTAGGGAGGCTAATGAAAAACTGTTTTTT
cdr3_aa: CASSPIREANEKLFF

d_call: .
v_call: TRBV10-3
j_call: TRBJ1-1
clone_size: .
cdr3_nt: TGTGCCTCCATCGGGGGTCTATTGAACACTGAAGCTTTCTTT
cdr3_aa: CASIGGLLNTEAFF

d_call: .
v_call: TRBV11-2
j_call: TRBJ1-3
clone_size: .
cdr3_nt: TGTGCCAGCAGCTTAGGTGGAGGGGTTTTCGCTGGAAACACCATATATTTT
cdr3_aa: CASSLGGGVFAGNTIYF

d_call: TRBD1
v_call: TRBV19
j_call: TRBJ2-7
clone_size: .
cdr3_nt: TGTGCCAGTAGTACCGGGACAGGGCCCTACGAGCAGTACTTC
cdr3_aa: CASSTGTGPYEQYF

d_call: .
v_call: TRBV5-1
j_call: TRBJ2-3
clone_size: .
cdr3_nt: TGCGCCAGCAGCCAGACAGTCCACACAGATACGCAGTATTTT
cdr3_aa: CASSQTVHTDTQYF

d_call: .
v_call: TRBV3-1/TRBV3-2
j_call: TRBJ2-2
clone_size: .
cdr3_nt: TGTGCCAGCAGCCAAGATCTTTTCAGGGTCGACACCGGGGAGCTGTTTTTT
cdr3_aa: CASSQDLFRVDTGELFF

d_call: TRBD1
v_call: TRBV19
j_call: TRBJ1-1
clone_size: .
cdr3_nt: TGTGCCAGTAGTTGGCAGGGGGTCGAGAACACTGAAGCTTTCTTT
cdr3_aa: CASSWQGVENTEAFF

d_call: .
v_call: TRBV7-2
j_call: TRBJ1-2
clone_size: .
cdr3_nt: TGTGCCAGCAGCTTAGCGGGAGGGGGAGGGTATGGCTACACCTTC
cdr3_aa: CASSLAGGGGYGYTF

d_call: .
v_call: TRBV2
j_call: TRBJ2-2
clone_size: .
cdr3_nt: TGTGCCACCCGGGACACCTCGAACACCGGGGAGCTGTTTTTT
cdr3_aa: CATRDTSNTGELFF

d_call: TRBD1
v_call: TRBV6-5
j_call: TRBJ2-7
clone_size: .
cdr3_nt: TGTGCCAGCAGTTACTCCGGGACAGGGTCGTACGAGCAGTACTTC
cdr3_aa: CASSYSGTGSYEQYF

d_call: .
v_call: TRBV3-1/TRBV3-2
j_call: TRBJ2-2
clone_size: few
cdr3_nt: TGTGCCAGCAGCCAAGATCCAACGAACACCGGGGAGCTGTTTTTT
cdr3_aa: CASSQDPTNTGELFF

d_call: .
v_call: TRBV6-5
j_call: TRBJ2-7
clone_size: .
cdr3_nt: TGTGCCAGCAGTTACTCGAGGGCGGGTCCGGGCGAGCAGTACTTC
cdr3_aa: CASSYSRAGPGEQYF

d_call: TRBD1
v_call: TRBV10-3
j_call: TRBJ1-5
clone_size: few
cdr3_nt: TGTGCCATCGGTACAGGGGGAAGCAATCAGCCCCAGCATTTT
cdr3_aa: CAIGTGGSNQPQHF

d_call: TRBD2
v_call: TRBV5-1
j_call: TRBJ2-3
clone_size: once
cdr3_nt: TGCGCCAGCAGCGACGCGGGGGGCTACACAGATACGCAGTATTTT
cdr3_aa: CASSDAGGYTDTQYF

d_call: .
v_call: TRBV4-2
j_call: TRBJ1-5
clone_size: .
cdr3_nt: TGTGCCAGCAGCCAAGACAGGGCCGGCAATCAGCCCCAGCATTTT
cdr3_aa: CASSQDRAGNQPQHF

d_call: .
v_call: TRBV6-5
j_call: TRBJ1-1
clone_size: once
cdr3_nt: TGTGCCAGCAGGGATGGGCCGAGTCACAACACTGAAGCTTTCTTT
cdr3_aa: CASRDGPSHNTEAFF

d_call: .
v_call: TRBV23-1
j_call: TRBJ1-2
clone_size: .
cdr3_nt: TGCGCCAGCAGTCAATCGAGGGCCAAAGGGTATGGCTACACCTTC
cdr3_aa: CASSQSRAKGYGYTF

d_call: TRBD2
v_call: TRBV19
j_call: TRBJ2-2
clone_size: .
cdr3_nt: TGTGCCAGTAGTACGGGACTAGCGGGAGAAAACACCGGGGAGCTGTTTTTT
cdr3_aa: CASSTGLAGENTGELFF

d_call: .
v_call: TRBV19
j_call: TRBJ1-5
clone_size: .
cdr3_nt: TGTGCCAGTAGTATCACCAGTAGCAATCAGCCCCAGCATTTT
cdr3_aa: CASSITSSNQPQHF

d_call: .
v_call: TRBV3-1/TRBV3-2
j_call: TRBJ2-7
clone_size: .
cdr3_nt: TGTGCCAGCAGTGACTATGGGGGACCTGCGCAGCAGTACTTC
cdr3_aa: CASSDYGGPAQQYF